This T cell receptor (beta chain) was sequenced in a study of OX40 agonist ivuxolimab in advanced cancers. Whole-study context: Earlier anti-PD-1, anti-PD-L1 or anti-CTLA-4 therapy was permitted; less than 50% had received some. Three individuals attained partial responses, comprising one hepatocellular carcinoma case and two cutaneous melanoma cases.

Study observations and caveats: Researchers did not determine the expanded peripheral T cells' antigen specificity.

CDR1 KGHSH and CDR2 LQKENI come from the germline V gene. The CDR3 is 13 amino acids. The V end lost 2 bases, the J end lost 5 bases, and 7 bases lay between the germline ends. Systemic immunosuppression or autoimmune disease history was grounds to exclude patients. On this clone itself: Its antigen remains unknown.

TCRdb's copy holds only in-frame clones and misses some; the assay was immunoSEQ multiplex PCR. The sample yields tens of thousands of clones, about 90% seen once. This receptor was identified in an adult with an advanced solid tumor such as melanoma, head and neck, liver or kidney cancer. The chain employs TRBV18 and TRBJ2-1, with D unresolved. This material consisted of CD4+ or CD8+ T cells sorted from blood, taken in a trial of the OX40 agonist ivuxolimab. CDR3 amino acids: CASSPARNNEQFF. The CDR3 coding sequence is TGTGCCAGCTCACCAGCGAGAAACAATGAGCAGTTCTTC.